This TCR beta chain was recovered during a study of T-cell reconstitution after alpha-beta-depleted transplantation in children. V lost 1 base, J lost 6 bases, and 10 bases lay in between. The CDR3 has 14 residues. Germline assignment: CDR1 MDHEN and CDR2 SYDVKM. It was with unique molecular identifiers that the TCRbeta library was prepared. Using its own MiXCR run on the PCR reads, TCRdb lists one record per CDR3 protein. The sample holds 130,000 to 150,000 distinct CDR3 sequences, around 10% seen once. This clonotype was counted many times. Sequences were derived from PBMCs, mostly from graft donor cells, sampled 180 days after TCRalphabeta/CD19-depleted stem cell transplant. The source is a female patient aged 2 to 10 who had a stem cell transplant for congenital amegakaryocytic thrombocytopenia, so the T cells may come from the graft donor. The V gene is TRBV28, the J gene TRBJ2-4, with D possibly matching TRBD1 (6 bases). The CDR3 is CASSLSPGANIQYF. The CDR3 nucleotides are TGTGCCAGCAGTTTATCCCCAGGGGCAAACATTCAGTACTTC.